A single sample is the source of the 6 T cell receptor beta chains below, sequenced in a study of control samples from healthy donors and cancer patients. The protocol was immunoSEQ multiplex PCR, while the TCRdb copy is restricted to in-frame clones and leaves out a portion. Of about 99,000 clones in the sample, 80% to 90% were seen once. Sequenced input: PBMCs. The receptors come from a man in his fifties or sixties with lung cancer.

Comments on this clone: Other nucleotide sequences from this sample produce the same CDR3. The chain uses TRBV29-1 and TRBJ1-5; unclear D gene. V was clipped by 6 bases and J by 0 bases, with 9 bases between them. The CDR3 runs to 13 residues. Germline V gives CDR1 SQVTM, CDR2 ANQGSEA. Here the CDR3 DNA reads TGCAGCGTCGGACGGGATAGCAATCAGCCCCAGCATTTT. It is translated as CSVGRDSNQPQHF.

This clone was recorded once. J is TRBJ2-3 and V is TRBV11-2; D gene ambiguous. V dropped 3 bases and J dropped 0 bases, with 7 bases sitting between them. Germline V lookup: CDR1 SGHAT, CDR2 FQNNGV. The CDR3 sequence is 14 residues long. As DNA, the CDR3 is TGTGCCAGCAGCTTGGTTACTAGCACAGATACGCAGTATTTT. Amino acid sequence: CASSLVTSTDTQYF.

The sample holds a few counts of this clone. The V call is TRBV10-3, the J call TRBJ1-5; D remains ambiguous. Germline values: CDR1 ENHRY, CDR2 SYGVKD. The length of the CDR3 is 18 residues. V lost 0 bases to trimming and J lost 0 bases, with 15 bases between them. CDR3 DNA: TGTGCCATCAGTGAGTCCCCGGCGGCTGCTTATAGCAATCAGCCCCAGCATTTT. Protein sequence: CAISESPAAAYSNQPQHF.

Of note for this clone: One junction end disagrees with the germline gene, perhaps due to a read error. The CDR3 here is CASSLRGHSYF. The CDR3 nucleotides are TGTGCCAGCAGTTTAAGGGGGCATAGTTACTTC. The chain is built from TRBV12-3 or TRBV12-4 and TRBJ1-2, with 7 bases that match TRBD1. CDR3 size: 11 residues.

The chain has TRBV6-5 and TRBJ2-3; 8 nucleotides align to TRBD1. The junction had 5 bases not matched to a gene; V was cut back by 0 bases and J by 6 bases. The CDR3 runs 15 residues. Per the germline V gene, CDR1 is MNHEY and CDR2 is SVGAGI. The CDR3, as DNA: TGTGCCAGCAGTTACTCCACAGGGGGGTCGGATACGCAGTATTTT. Residues: CASSYSTGGSDTQYF.

The J gene is TRBJ2-5, the V gene TRBV13; D gene uncertain. In germline, CDR1 is PRHDT, CDR2 FYEKMQ (reference sequence). V was clipped by 6 bases and J by 5 bases, with 10 bases between them. This CDR3 comprises 12 residues. The CDR3 bases are TGTGCCAGCAGATATTCTAGGGAGACCCAGTACTTC. It encodes CASRYSRETQYF.